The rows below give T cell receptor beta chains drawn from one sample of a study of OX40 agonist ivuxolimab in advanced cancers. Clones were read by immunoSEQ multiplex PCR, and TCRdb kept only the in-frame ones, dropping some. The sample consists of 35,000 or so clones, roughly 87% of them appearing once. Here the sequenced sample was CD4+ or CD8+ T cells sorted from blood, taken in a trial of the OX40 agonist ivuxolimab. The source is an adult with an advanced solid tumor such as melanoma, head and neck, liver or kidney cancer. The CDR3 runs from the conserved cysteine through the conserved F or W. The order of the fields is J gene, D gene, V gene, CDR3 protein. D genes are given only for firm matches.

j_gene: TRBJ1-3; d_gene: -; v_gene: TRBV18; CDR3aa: CASSPPGVGIGNTIYF
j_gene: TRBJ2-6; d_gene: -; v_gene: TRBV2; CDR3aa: CASSEGTGANVLTF
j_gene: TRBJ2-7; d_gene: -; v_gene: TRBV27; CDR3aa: CASSLGWGPRIYEQYF
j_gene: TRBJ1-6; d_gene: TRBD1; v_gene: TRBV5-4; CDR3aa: CASSLEGASSPLHF
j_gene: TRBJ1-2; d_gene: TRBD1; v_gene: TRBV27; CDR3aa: CASSYRDSALYYGYTF
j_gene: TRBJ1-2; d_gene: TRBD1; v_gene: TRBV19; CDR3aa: CASSPETGGANYGYTF
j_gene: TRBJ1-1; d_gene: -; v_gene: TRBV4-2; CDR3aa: CASSQEARNTEAFF
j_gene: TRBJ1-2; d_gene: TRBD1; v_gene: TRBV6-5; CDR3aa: CASSQGGRYGYTF
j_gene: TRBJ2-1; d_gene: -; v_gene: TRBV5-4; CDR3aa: CASSLGLDNEQFF
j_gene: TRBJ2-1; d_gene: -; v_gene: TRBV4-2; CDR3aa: CASSQDDNEQFF
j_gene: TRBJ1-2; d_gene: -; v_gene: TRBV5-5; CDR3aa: CASSLQGRTNYGYTF
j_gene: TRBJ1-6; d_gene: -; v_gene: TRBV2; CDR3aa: CASMRGGGAYSPLHF
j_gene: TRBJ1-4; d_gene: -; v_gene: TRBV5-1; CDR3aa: CASSKTAVGEKLFF